This T cell receptor (beta chain) was sequenced for a study of HIV-infected patients and healthy controls. This clonotype has ten or more counts. The length of the CDR3 is 15 residues. The germline CDR1 and CDR2 sequences are DFQATT and SNEGSKA (reference sequence). The trim removed 3 bases at V and 1 base at J, leaving 7 bases unmatched. No cell fractionation was done, so the repertoire covers all unsorted peripheral blood T cells. Alpha and beta constant-region primers primed reverse transcription of about 470 ng RNA. Each of the alpha and beta chains got its own library through chain-specific third strand synthesis with indices. TCRdb passed the 5' RACE reads through MiXCR, listing each CDR3 protein once. The table shows 7,500 or so distinct CDR3 sequences, with 7% to 9% occurring only once.

Sequenced here: blood, sampled before antiretroviral therapy. This TCR was recovered from an adult with HIV infection. J is TRBJ1-1 and V is TRBV20-1; 8 bases line up with TRBD1. The CDR3 region has the DNA TGCAGTGCTAGGCCACCGGGACAGGCGAACACTGAAGCTTTCTTT. Translating gives CSARPPGQANTEAFF.